A selection of T cell receptor beta chains follows, all from one sample in a study of CXCR3-negative and CXCR3-positive naive CD8 T cells. Reanalyzing the 5' RACE reads, TCRdb keeps one entry per CDR3 protein, without DNA. The sample includes approximately 39,000 distinct CDR3 sequences. The sample comprised memory CD8+ T cells from blood. These receptors all come from a human donor in good health. Some clones in this sample may be carry-over from other donors' samples. Both conserved end residues are part of each CDR3. Fields, in order: clone size, V gene, J gene, CDR3 protein. Not every row has a clone size; where given, it reads once, few, many or a size class.

clone size: NA
V gene: TRBV4-3
J gene: TRBJ2-1
CDR3 protein: CASSQDLAGTTTYNEQFF

clone size: NA
V gene: TRBV7-9
J gene: TRBJ2-3
CDR3 protein: CASRTTGMDTQYF

clone size: NA
V gene: TRBV7-9
J gene: TRBJ2-1
CDR3 protein: CASTSAGGGTYNEQFF

clone size: NA
V gene: TRBV4-1
J gene: TRBJ2-7
CDR3 protein: CASSQDPQGLAYEQYF

clone size: NA
V gene: TRBV12-3/TRBV12-4
J gene: TRBJ2-7
CDR3 protein: CASSPVEAGIYEQYF

clone size: NA
V gene: TRBV29-1
J gene: TRBJ1-3
CDR3 protein: CSVDREGSGNTIYF

clone size: NA
V gene: TRBV6-2/TRBV6-3
J gene: TRBJ2-7
CDR3 protein: CASSLDGVSYEQYF

clone size: NA
V gene: TRBV29-1
J gene: TRBJ1-2
CDR3 protein: CSVVMGQGDSDGYTF

clone size: NA
V gene: TRBV28
J gene: TRBJ2-1
CDR3 protein: CASSFLSGRANNEQFF

clone size: NA
V gene: TRBV28
J gene: TRBJ1-1
CDR3 protein: CASSPNTEAFF

clone size: medium-sized
V gene: TRBV11-2
J gene: TRBJ2-1
CDR3 protein: CASSFGGNNEQFF

clone size: large
V gene: TRBV27
J gene: TRBJ2-1
CDR3 protein: CASSFFGGSYNEQFF

clone size: NA
V gene: TRBV28
J gene: TRBJ2-7
CDR3 protein: CASSQGGRLYF

clone size: NA
V gene: TRBV4-3
J gene: TRBJ2-3
CDR3 protein: CASSQTDRADTQYF

clone size: NA
V gene: TRBV29-1
J gene: TRBJ2-5
CDR3 protein: CSGRLTGGRGETQYF

clone size: NA
V gene: TRBV11-2
J gene: TRBJ2-3
CDR3 protein: CASSLVGDTQYF

clone size: NA
V gene: TRBV29-1
J gene: TRBJ2-3
CDR3 protein: CSVEDPRGAHTTRSNTDTQYF

clone size: NA
V gene: TRBV12-3/TRBV12-4
J gene: TRBJ2-3
CDR3 protein: CASSLAGDTQYF

clone size: NA
V gene: TRBV4-2
J gene: TRBJ2-7
CDR3 protein: CASSQAGQGAGVYEQYF

clone size: NA
V gene: TRBV5-4
J gene: TRBJ1-1
CDR3 protein: CASSFLGAYQAFF

clone size: NA
V gene: TRBV7-9
J gene: TRBJ1-1
CDR3 protein: CASRPRQGSFGNTEAFF

clone size: NA
V gene: TRBV27
J gene: TRBJ1-3
CDR3 protein: CASSLMWGDGNTIYF

clone size: NA
V gene: TRBV7-9
J gene: TRBJ1-2
CDR3 protein: CASSDPRVYGYTF

clone size: NA
V gene: TRBV7-9
J gene: TRBJ2-2
CDR3 protein: CASSHRDRLTGELFF

clone size: NA
V gene: TRBV21-1
J gene: TRBJ2-3
CDR3 protein: CASSKGRGGRCTDTQYF

clone size: NA
V gene: TRBV4-2
J gene: TRBJ2-3
CDR3 protein: CASSQAEGSTDTQYF

clone size: NA
V gene: TRBV11-3
J gene: TRBJ2-1
CDR3 protein: CASSRGAGGPNEQFF

clone size: NA
V gene: TRBV28
J gene: TRBJ2-2
CDR3 protein: CASSHREGNTGELFF

clone size: NA
V gene: TRBV7-2
J gene: TRBJ2-3
CDR3 protein: CASSHPAASTDTQYF

clone size: NA
V gene: TRBV7-8
J gene: TRBJ2-1
CDR3 protein: CASSLGPSPDNEQFF

clone size: NA
V gene: TRBV6-2/TRBV6-3
J gene: TRBJ1-5
CDR3 protein: CASSYRGPNQPQHF

clone size: NA
V gene: TRBV7-9
J gene: TRBJ2-1
CDR3 protein: CASSRGGLAVYREQFF

clone size: NA
V gene: TRBV3-1
J gene: TRBJ1-1
CDR3 protein: CASSQGRGRWNTEAFF

clone size: NA
V gene: TRBV28
J gene: TRBJ2-7
CDR3 protein: CASTSGQGPYEQYF

clone size: NA
V gene: TRBV2
J gene: TRBJ1-5
CDR3 protein: CASSVWGTGNQPQHF

clone size: NA
V gene: TRBV9
J gene: TRBJ2-5
CDR3 protein: CASSAAGIETQYF